One T cell receptor beta chain is described in this entry. Its cognate antigen is unknown. These data originate in a study of cytomegalovirus exposure and HLA in healthy donors. Study results and caveats: Rarity characterized most TCR sequences, yet some public TCRs appeared in many donors. As was reported, the classifier diagnosed cytomegalovirus status with high specificity and sensitivity.

The ends lost 6 bases at V and 7 bases at J; junction bases unmatched: 9. This CDR3 has 15 residues. From germline, CDR1 is MNHEY and CDR2 SVGAGI. The primer mix had 60 Vbeta and 13 Jbeta primers. Original handling: Per a later analysis, the number of unique TCR beta chains was some 82 million, of which 10 million to 11 million were shared. The protocol was immunoSEQ multiplex PCR, while the TCRdb copy is restricted to in-frame clones and leaves out a portion. That table supplies the V and J calls and clone size; D and trimming were determined from the DNA. The sample records 110,000 to 150,000 clones, around 78% being singletons.

The receptor's source is a woman younger than 35 in good health and CMV-seropositive. The sample comprised PBMCs. The V and J genes are TRBV6-5 and TRBJ2-1; 10 bases are shared with TRBD2. CDR3 protein: CASSSGERGGNEQFF. The CDR3 DNA reads TGTGCCAGCAGCAGCGGGGAGCGGGGGGGTAATGAGCAGTTCTTC.